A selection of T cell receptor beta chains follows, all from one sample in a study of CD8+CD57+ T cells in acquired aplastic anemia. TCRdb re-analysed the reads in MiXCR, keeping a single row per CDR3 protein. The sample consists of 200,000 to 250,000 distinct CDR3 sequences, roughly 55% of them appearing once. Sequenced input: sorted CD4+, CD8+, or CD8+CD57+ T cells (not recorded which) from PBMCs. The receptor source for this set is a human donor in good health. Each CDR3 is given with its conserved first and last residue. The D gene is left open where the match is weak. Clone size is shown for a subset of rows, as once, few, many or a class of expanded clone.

TGCAGTGCCAAAGCACCCACTGAAGCTTTCTTT CSAKAPTEAFF TRBJ1-1 once TRBV20-1 11 .
TGTGCCAGCAGCTTAGGACCGGGGGAAGGAAACACCATATATTTT CASSLGPGEGNTIYF TRBJ1-3 many TRBV11-2 15 .
TGTGCCAGCAGGCCTCTAGCGGGGGGGCTAGAGACCCAGTACTTC CASRPLAGGLETQYF TRBJ2-5 . TRBV2 15 TRBD2
TGTGCCAGCAGTTTACCCCGGGACAGGGGTACTAGCGGGGGCGAGGAGACCCAGTACTTC CASSLPRDRGTSGGEETQYF TRBJ2-5 . TRBV12-3/TRBV12-4 20 .
TGTGCCAGCAGCTACGGGCGGTTCAGTGAGCAGTTCTTC CASSYGRFSEQFF TRBJ2-1 once TRBV7-9 13 .
TGTGCCAGCAGCTACCGGGTCCAAGAGACCCAGTACTTC CASSYRVQETQYF TRBJ2-5 . TRBV7-2 13 .
TGTGCCACCAGCAAGGGGGAGACCCAGTGCTTC CATSKGETQCF TRBJ2-5 . TRBV24-1 11 .
TGCAGCGCCGGACAGACGAGCTCTGGAAACACCATATATTTT CSAGQTSSGNTIYF TRBJ1-3 . TRBV29-1 14 .
TGTGCCACCAGTGATTATGAACAGGGGACTACAACCTACGAGCAGTACTTC CATSDYEQGTTTYEQYF TRBJ2-7 . TRBV24-1 17 .
TGTGCCAGCAGTTACTCGGGGGGGGGCTATGGCTACACCTTC CASSYSGGGYGYTF TRBJ1-2 . TRBV6-5 14 .
TGTGCCACCAGCAGAGATAGGAAGGGATCACCCCTCCACTTT CATSRDRKGSPLHF TRBJ1-6 once TRBV15 14 .
TGTGCCACCAGCAGACAGGGAGCTAGTGGCTACACCTTC CATSRQGASGYTF TRBJ1-2 . TRBV15 13 .
TGTGCCAGCAGCGCTGGGGATCAGCCCCAGCATTTT CASSAGDQPQHF TRBJ1-5 many TRBV5-6 12 .
TGTGCCAGCAGCTTAGGAACAGGGGGTAGCGGCTACACCTTC CASSLGTGGSGYTF TRBJ1-2 few TRBV7-9 14 TRBD1
TGTGCCAGCAGTCAACAGGTACTTGGATACGAGCAGTACTTC CASSQQVLGYEQYF TRBJ2-7 once TRBV27 14 .
TGCAGTGCCTACGGGACAGAGAACACTGAAGCTTTCTTT CSAYGTENTEAFF TRBJ1-1 . TRBV20-1 13 TRBD1
TGTGCCAGCAGTGCCCCTGGTAATGGCTACACCTTC CASSAPGNGYTF TRBJ1-2 . TRBV2 12 .
TGTGCCAGCAGTCTAAGACAGGGGTTGATGGAGACCCAGTACTTC CASSLRQGLMETQYF TRBJ2-5 . TRBV13 15 TRBD1
TGTGAATCGGACAGGGAAAAGACTTCACCCCTCCACTTT CESDREKTSPLHF TRBJ1-6 . TRBV6-5 13 TRBD1
TGCAGCGTGAGCGGGAGGGGCTACAATGAGCAGTTCTTC CSVSGRGYNEQFF TRBJ2-1 . TRBV29-1 13 TRBD2
TGCAGTGCTAGGGCAGGGGAGTACGAGCAGTACTTC CSARAGEYEQYF TRBJ2-7 . TRBV20-1 12 .
TGTGCCAGCAGTAAACGGGACTCCTACAATGAGCAGTTCTTC CASSKRDSYNEQFF TRBJ2-1 . TRBV25-1 14 .
TGTGCCACCAAGCAGGACACCTACTCCTACGAGCAGTACTTC CATKQDTYSYEQYF TRBJ2-7 . TRBV10-3 14 .
TGCAGTGCTAGGGACGGGGCGAGATCCTACGAGCAGTACTTC CSARDGARSYEQYF TRBJ2-7 . TRBV20-1 14 .
TGTGCCAGCAGCTTGGGTCTAGTCTGGTTCTTC CASSLGLVWFF TRBJ2-1 . TRBV5-6 11 .
TGTGCCATCAGTGCGCAAGGGGGCGAGCAGTACTTC CAISAQGGEQYF TRBJ2-7 . TRBV10-3 12 .
TGCAGCGTTGTCGGGCGGTCCTATGGCTACACCTTC CSVVGRSYGYTF TRBJ1-2 . TRBV29-1 12 .
TGCGCCAGCAGCTCGAGACTTAGCGTAGAGCAGTACTTC CASSSRLSVEQYF TRBJ2-7 . TRBV5-1 13 .
TGTGCCAGCAGCGTAGCTAGCGGGGGATTTACCGGGGAGCTGTTTTTT CASSVASGGFTGELFF TRBJ2-2 many TRBV9 16 TRBD2
TGTGCCAGCAGCTGGAGACTAGCGGGAGGGCTACCAGAGACCCAGTACTTC CASSWRLAGGLPETQYF TRBJ2-5 . TRBV7-8 17 TRBD2
TGTGCCATCAGTCAAACGGGGGGGGAGACCCAGTACTTC CAISQTGGETQYF TRBJ2-5 . TRBV10-3 13 TRBD2
TGCAGTGCTAGAGATCTGGGTGGGGCGAGCTCCTACGAGCAGTACTTC CSARDLGGASSYEQYF TRBJ2-7 . TRBV20-1 16 .
TGCGCCAGCAGCCAAGCTGACTCAGGGAGGGATTCACCCCTCCACTTT CASSQADSGRDSPLHF TRBJ1-6 . TRBV4-1 16 .
TGTGCCAGCAGTGACTCGGGGGGGGCGGGAATATGCTACCCTGAAGCTTTCTTT CASSDSGGAGICYPEAFF TRBJ1-1 . TRBV7-8 18 .
TGTGCCAGCAGTGAAGCGTGGGACAAGACCTACGAGCAGTACTTC CASSEAWDKTYEQYF TRBJ2-7 many TRBV2 15 .
TGTGCCAGCAGCTTAACCCACGTTGAGGGTGATACGCAGTATTTT CASSLTHVEGDTQYF TRBJ2-3 many TRBV7-3 15 .
TGTGCCAGCAGTTGGACTAGCGGGAAGAAGTACTTC CASSWTSGKKYF TRBJ2-5 . TRBV2 12 TRBD2
TGTGCCAGCAGTGACAACTCTGGGGCCGGGATTTCATTC CASSDNSGAGISF TRBJ2-5 . TRBV6-5 13 .
TGTGCCAGCAGCCCCGCGGGGGCCTCCGAGCAGTACTTC CASSPAGASEQYF TRBJ2-7 . TRBV7-6 13 .
TGTGCCAGCAGTCTCACAGGCTACACTGAAGCTTTCTTT CASSLTGYTEAFF TRBJ1-1 many TRBV27 13 .
TGCGCCAGCAGCCAAGAACAGACAGATGCGGGACAGACCCAGTACTTC CASSQEQTDAGQTQYF TRBJ2-5 . TRBV4-1 16 .
TGTGCCAGCAGTTCGGGGTTCGAGCAGTACTTC CASSSGFEQYF TRBJ2-7 . TRBV25-1 11 .
TGTGCCAGCAGCGTAGGTACTACTCTATACAATGAGCAGTTCTTC CASSVGTTLYNEQFF TRBJ2-1 . TRBV9 15 .
TGTGCCAGCACCGAACGTTGGGAGCAAACGCAAGAGACCCAGTACTTC CASTERWEQTQETQYF TRBJ2-5 . TRBV7-6 16 .
TGTGCCAGCAGCTTAAGACAGGGGGCCACTGAAGCTTTCTTT CASSLRQGATEAFF TRBJ1-1 many TRBV5-4 14 TRBD1
TGTGCCAGTACGCCCAGCTCCTACAATGAGCAGTTCTTC CASTPSSYNEQFF TRBJ2-1 many TRBV19 13 .
TGTGCCAGCAGCGTAGTCGGGGTTATGAACACTGAAGCTTTCTTT CASSVVGVMNTEAFF TRBJ1-1 many TRBV9 15 .
TGCAGTGTTTCAAGTAGGCGGAACCGGCAAGAGACCCAGTACTTC CSVSSRRNRQETQYF TRBJ2-5 . TRBV20-1 15 .
TGTGCCAGCAGCTTGGTCAACAGAGCTTTCTTT CASSLVNRAFF TRBJ1-1 . TRBV7-9 11 .
TGTGCCAGTAGTCGACTCCGGGACAGTTTTCAAGAGACCCAGTACTTC CASSRLRDSFQETQYF TRBJ2-5 . TRBV19 16 TRBD1
TGTGCCAGCAGCTTAGGGGACGGTCCCAATCAGCCCCAGCATTTT CASSLGDGPNQPQHF TRBJ1-5 . TRBV7-8 15 .
TGTGCCAGCAGTGCAGATACGCAGTATTTT CASSADTQYF TRBJ2-3 few TRBV2 10 .
TGTGCCAGTAGCCGCCCGGGAGACACTGAAGCTTTCTTT CASSRPGDTEAFF TRBJ1-1 . TRBV19 13 .
TGTGCCAGCAGCTTAGCGGACGGTGAGGGCTACACCTTC CASSLADGEGYTF TRBJ1-2 many TRBV11-2 13 .
TGTGCCAGCAGCGAATCAGGGTACAATGAGCAGTTCTTC CASSESGYNEQFF TRBJ2-1 . TRBV7-3 13 .
TGTGCCAGCAGCGGTTGGGCAGGACAAGAGACCCAGTACTTC CASSGWAGQETQYF TRBJ2-5 . TRBV7-2 14 .
TGTGCCAGCAGTGGAATAGCGCCTACCGGGGAGCTGTTTTTT CASSGIAPTGELFF TRBJ2-2 few TRBV6-1 14 .
TGTGCCAGCAGCTGGACGGATCTATACGAGCTGTTTTTT CASSWTDLYELFF TRBJ2-2 . TRBV7-9 13 .
TGTGCCAGTCAACAGGCAGGCTACGAGCAGTACTTC CASQQAGYEQYF TRBJ2-7 few TRBV19 12 .